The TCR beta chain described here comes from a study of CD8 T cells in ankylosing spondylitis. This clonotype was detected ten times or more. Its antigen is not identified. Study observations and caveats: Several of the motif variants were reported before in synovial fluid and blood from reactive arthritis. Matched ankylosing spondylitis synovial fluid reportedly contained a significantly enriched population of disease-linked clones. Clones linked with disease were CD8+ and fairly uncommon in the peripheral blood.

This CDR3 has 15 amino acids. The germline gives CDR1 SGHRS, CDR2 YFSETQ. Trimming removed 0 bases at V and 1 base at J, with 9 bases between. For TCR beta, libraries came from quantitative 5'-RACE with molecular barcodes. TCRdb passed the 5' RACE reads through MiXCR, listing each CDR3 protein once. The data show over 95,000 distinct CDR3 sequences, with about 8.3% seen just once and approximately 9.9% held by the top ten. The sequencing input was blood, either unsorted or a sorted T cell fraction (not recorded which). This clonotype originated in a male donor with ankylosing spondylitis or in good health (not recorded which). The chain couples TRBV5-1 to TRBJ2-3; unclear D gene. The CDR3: CASSLDVGGTDTQYF. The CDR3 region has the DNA TGCGCCAGCAGCTTGGACGTTGGGGGCACAGATACGCAGTATTTT.